This is a list of T cell receptor beta chains from one sample in a study of blood T cell repertoires in COVID-19. The assay was immunoSEQ multiplex PCR, and TCRdb's table has in-frame clones only and misses some. Seen here are fewer than 400,000 clones, about 90% observed once, and the top ten hold less than 3.5%. Sequencing was carried out using peripheral blood. Source of these receptors: a woman in her 30s with COVID-19, enrolled during active disease. Each CDR3 is given with its conserved first and last residue. The order of the fields is clone size, D gene, J gene, V gene, CDR3 protein, CDR3 DNA. The D gene is left open where the match is weak. Some rows have no size entry. The others give once, few or many, or a class for an expanded clone.

>NA|NA|TRBJ2-1|TRBV11-3
CASSLGPEGAYNEQFF
TGTGCCAGCAGCTTAGGACCTGAAGGGGCGTACAATGAGCAGTTCTTC
>NA|NA|TRBJ2-4|TRBV7-9
CASSSRPSWYF
TGTGCCAGCAGCTCGAGGCCAAGTTGGTACTTC
>NA|TRBD1|TRBJ1-1|TRBV18
CASSPTGVRNTEAFF
TGTGCCAGCTCACCTACAGGGGTTAGGAACACTGAAGCTTTCTTT
>NA|NA|TRBJ2-1|TRBV24-1
CATSEPSTGIGNEQFF
TGTGCCACCAGTGAGCCGTCCACAGGGATAGGAAATGAGCAGTTCTTC
>few|NA|TRBJ1-6|TRBV6-2/TRBV6-3
CASSYSGGNSPLHF
TGTGCCAGCAGTTACTCCGGCGGAAATTCACCCCTCCACTTT
>NA|TRBD2|TRBJ2-5|TRBV19
CASSIDIAGAQETQYF
TGTGCCAGTAGTATCGACATAGCGGGAGCGCAAGAGACCCAGTACTTC
>NA|TRBD2|TRBJ2-1|TRBV6-4
CASSSELAAYNEQFF
TGTGCCAGTTCGTCGGAGCTAGCGGCCTACAATGAGCAGTTCTTC
>NA|NA|TRBJ1-1|TRBV6-5
CASSPRQTLNTEAFF
TGTGCCAGCAGTCCCCGACAGACTCTGAACACTGAAGCTTTCTTT
>NA|TRBD1|TRBJ1-2|TRBV15
CATSRADRGNWGYTF
TGTGCCACCAGCAGAGCCGACAGGGGGAATTGGGGCTACACCTTC
>NA|NA|TRBJ1-3|TRBV29-1
CSVVYPSGNTIYF
TGCAGCGTTGTTTATCCCTCTGGAAACACCATATATTTT
>NA|NA|TRBJ1-3|TRBV20-1
CSASITGGNTIYF
TGCAGTGCTAGTATCACAGGGGGAAACACCATATATTTT
>NA|TRBD1|TRBJ1-3|TRBV5-8
CASSSGQYSGNTIYF
TGTGCCAGCAGCTCGGGACAGTACTCTGGAAACACCATATATTTT
>NA|NA|TRBJ1-1|TRBV5-1
CARSLVGGRGTDTEAFF
TGCGCCCGCAGCTTGGTGGGGGGACGGGGGACGGACACTGAAGCTTTCTTT
>NA|NA|TRBJ1-3|TRBV6-5
CASSNPRGGTDTIYF
TGTGCCAGCAGTAACCCGAGGGGGGGCACGGACACCATATATTTT
>NA|NA|TRBJ2-5|TRBV27
CASSPRGQETQYF
TGTGCCAGCAGTCCCCGCGGGCAAGAGACCCAGTACTTC
>NA|TRBD2|TRBJ2-3|TRBV7-2
CASSPRSGRAPDTQYF
TGTGCCAGCAGCCCAAGAAGCGGGAGGGCCCCAGATACGCAGTATTTT
>NA|TRBD1|TRBJ1-5|TRBV2
CASRQGSGAQHF
TGTGCCAGCCGACAGGGCTCGGGAGCCCAGCATTTT
>NA|TRBD2|TRBJ2-7|TRBV6-2/TRBV6-3
CASSLGLTSGLTYEQYF
TGTGCCAGCAGCCTAGGTCTAACTAGCGGGTTAACCTACGAGCAGTACTTC
>NA|NA|TRBJ2-2|TRBV2
CASRGAGRNTGELFF
TGTGCCAGCAGGGGGGCTGGCAGGAACACCGGGGAGCTGTTTTTT
>NA|NA|TRBJ1-2|TRBV5-1
CASSFEGANYGYTF
TGCGCCAGCAGCTTTGAAGGGGCTAACTATGGCTACACCTTC
>NA|TRBD2|TRBJ2-7|TRBV28
CASSLIGGNGYEQYF
TGTGCCAGCAGTTTAATCGGGGGGAATGGCTACGAGCAGTACTTC
>NA|TRBD1|TRBJ1-2|TRBV19
CASSIRGPNYGYTF
TGTGCCAGTAGTATCAGGGGGCCTAACTATGGCTACACCTTC
>NA|TRBD1|TRBJ2-4|TRBV7-2
CASSLIIGTAAKNIQYF
TGTGCCAGCAGCTTAATAATCGGGACAGCTGCCAAAAACATTCAGTACTTC
>NA|NA|TRBJ1-6|TRBV30
CAWSIGQLMNSPLHF
TGTGCCTGGAGTATCGGACAGCTGATGAATTCACCCCTCCACTTT